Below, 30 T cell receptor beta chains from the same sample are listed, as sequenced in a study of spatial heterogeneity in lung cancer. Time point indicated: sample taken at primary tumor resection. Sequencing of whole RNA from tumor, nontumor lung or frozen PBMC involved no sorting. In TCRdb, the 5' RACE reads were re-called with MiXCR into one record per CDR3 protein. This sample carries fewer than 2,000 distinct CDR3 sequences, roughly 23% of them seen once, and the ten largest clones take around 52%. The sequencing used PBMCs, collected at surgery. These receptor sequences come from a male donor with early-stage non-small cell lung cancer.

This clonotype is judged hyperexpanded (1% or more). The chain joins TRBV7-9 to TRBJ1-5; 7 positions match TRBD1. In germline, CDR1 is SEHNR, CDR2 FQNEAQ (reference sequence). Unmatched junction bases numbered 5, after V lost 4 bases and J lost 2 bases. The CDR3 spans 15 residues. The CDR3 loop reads CASSSTGSGNQPQHF. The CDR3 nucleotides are TGTGCCAGCAGCTCGACAGGGTCAGGCAATCAGCCCCAGCATTTT.

The CDR3 reads CASSFIFGTEFNYGYTF. The CDR3 DNA reads TGTGCCAGCAGCTTCATTTTTGGGACGGAATTTAACTATGGCTACACCTTC. The V and J genes are TRBV7-8 and TRBJ1-2; maybe TRBD1 (5 bases). V was shortened by 3 bases and J by 1 base, with 18 bases between the two germline ends. CDR1 and CDR2 from the germline V gene are SGHVS and FQNEAQ. This CDR3 region has 17 residues.

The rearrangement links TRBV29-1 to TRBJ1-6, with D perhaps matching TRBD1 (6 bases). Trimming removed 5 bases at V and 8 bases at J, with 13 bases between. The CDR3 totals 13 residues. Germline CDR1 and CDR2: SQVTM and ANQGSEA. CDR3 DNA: TGCAGCGTTCAACAGGGATTGGATTCACCCCTCCACTTT. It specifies CSVQQGLDSPLHF.

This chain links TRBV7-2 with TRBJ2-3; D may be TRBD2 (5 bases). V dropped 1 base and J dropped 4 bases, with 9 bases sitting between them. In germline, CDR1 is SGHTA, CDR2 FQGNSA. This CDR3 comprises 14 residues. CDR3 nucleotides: TGTGCCAGCAGCTTAGGGCTAGCCCCAGATACGCAGTATTTT. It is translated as CASSLGLAPDTQYF. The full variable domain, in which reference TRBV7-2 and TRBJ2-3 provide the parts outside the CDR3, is GAGVSQSPSNKVTEKGKDVELRCDPISGHTALYWYRQSLGQGLEFLIYFQGNSAPDKSGLPSDRFSAERTGGSVSTLTIQRTQQEDSAVYLCASSLGLAPDTQYFGPGTRLTVL.

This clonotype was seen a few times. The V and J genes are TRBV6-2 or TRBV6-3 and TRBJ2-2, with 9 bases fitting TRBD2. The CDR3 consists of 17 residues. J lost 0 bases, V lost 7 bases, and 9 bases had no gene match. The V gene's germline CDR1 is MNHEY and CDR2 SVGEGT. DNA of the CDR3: TGTGCCAGCACCCTGACTAGCGGAGTCGCGAACACCGGGGAGCTGTTTTTT. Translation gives CASTLTSGVANTGELFF.

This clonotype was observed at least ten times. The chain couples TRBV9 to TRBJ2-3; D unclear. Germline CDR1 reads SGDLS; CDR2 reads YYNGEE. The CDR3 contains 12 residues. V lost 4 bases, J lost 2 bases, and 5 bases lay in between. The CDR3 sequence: CASSPPTDTQYF. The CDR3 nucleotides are TGTGCCAGCAGCCCCCCCACAGATACGCAGTATTTT.

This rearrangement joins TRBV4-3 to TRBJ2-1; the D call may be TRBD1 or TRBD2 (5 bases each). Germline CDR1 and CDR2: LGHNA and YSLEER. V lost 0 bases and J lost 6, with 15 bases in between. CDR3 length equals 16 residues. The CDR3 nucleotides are TGCGCCAGCAGCCAAGATTACCCCCCAGGGACCAATGAGCAGTTCTTC. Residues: CASSQDYPPGTNEQFF.

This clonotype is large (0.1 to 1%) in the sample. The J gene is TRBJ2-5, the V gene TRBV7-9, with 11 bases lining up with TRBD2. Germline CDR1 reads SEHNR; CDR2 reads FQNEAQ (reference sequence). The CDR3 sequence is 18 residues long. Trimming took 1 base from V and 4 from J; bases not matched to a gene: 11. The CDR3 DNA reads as TGTGCCAGCAGCTTAGAGAGTTTAGCGGGAGGGCGGCCAGAGACCCAGTACTTC. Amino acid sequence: CASSLESLAGGRPETQYF.

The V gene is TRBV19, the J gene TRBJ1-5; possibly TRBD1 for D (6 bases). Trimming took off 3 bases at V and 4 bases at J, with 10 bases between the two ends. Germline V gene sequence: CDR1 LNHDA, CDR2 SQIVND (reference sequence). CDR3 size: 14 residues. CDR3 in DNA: TGTGCCAGTAGTATTATGGGGGCGAATCAGCCCCAGCATTTT. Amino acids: CASSIMGANQPQHF.

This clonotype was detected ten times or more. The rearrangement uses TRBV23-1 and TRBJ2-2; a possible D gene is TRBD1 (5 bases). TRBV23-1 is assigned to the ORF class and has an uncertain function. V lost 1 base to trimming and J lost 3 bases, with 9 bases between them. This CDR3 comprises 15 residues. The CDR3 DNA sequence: TGCGCCAGCAGTCAATTAGGGGCGGACACCGGGGAGCTGTTTTTT. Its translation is CASSQLGADTGELFF.

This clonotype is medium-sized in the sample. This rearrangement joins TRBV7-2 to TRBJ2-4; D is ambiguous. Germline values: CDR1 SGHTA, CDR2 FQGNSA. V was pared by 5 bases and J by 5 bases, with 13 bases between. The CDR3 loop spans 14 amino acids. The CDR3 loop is CASSRPWPQNIQYF. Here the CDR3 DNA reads TGTGCCAGCAGCCGACCTTGGCCCCAAAACATTCAGTACTTC. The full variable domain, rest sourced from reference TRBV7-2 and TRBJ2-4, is GAGVSQSPSNKVTEKGKDVELRCDPISGHTALYWYRQSLGQGLEFLIYFQGNSAPDKSGLPSDRFSAERTGGSVSTLTIQRTQQEDSAVYLCASSRPWPQNIQYFGAGTRLSVL.

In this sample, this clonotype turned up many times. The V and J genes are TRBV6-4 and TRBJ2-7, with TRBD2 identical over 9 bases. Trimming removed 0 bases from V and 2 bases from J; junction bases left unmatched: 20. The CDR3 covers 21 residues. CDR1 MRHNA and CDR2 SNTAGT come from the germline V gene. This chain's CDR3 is CASSDSRQGLAGGPRAYEQYV. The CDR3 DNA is TGTGCCAGCAGTGACTCGAGACAGGGCCTGGCGGGAGGGCCTCGAGCCTACGAGCAGTACGTC.

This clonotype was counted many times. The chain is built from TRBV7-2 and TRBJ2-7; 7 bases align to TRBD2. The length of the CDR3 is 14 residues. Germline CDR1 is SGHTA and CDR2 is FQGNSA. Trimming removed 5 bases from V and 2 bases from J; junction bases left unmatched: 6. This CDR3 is CASSPTAGAYEQYF. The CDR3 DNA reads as TGTGCCAGCAGCCCGACGGCGGGGGCCTACGAGCAGTACTTC.

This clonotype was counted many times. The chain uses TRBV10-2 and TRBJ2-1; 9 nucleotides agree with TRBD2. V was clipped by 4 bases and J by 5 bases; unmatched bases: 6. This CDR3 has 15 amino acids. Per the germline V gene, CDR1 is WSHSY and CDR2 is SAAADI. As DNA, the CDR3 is TGCGCCAGCAGTGTATTGCGGGAGGGCCACAATGAGCAGTTCTTC. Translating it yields CASSVLREGHNEQFF.

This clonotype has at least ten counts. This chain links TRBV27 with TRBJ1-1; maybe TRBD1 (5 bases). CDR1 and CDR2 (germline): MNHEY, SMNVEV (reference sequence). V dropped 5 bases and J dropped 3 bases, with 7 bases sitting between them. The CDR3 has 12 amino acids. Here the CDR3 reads CASSEGHTEAFF. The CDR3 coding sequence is TGTGCCAGCAGTGAGGGGCACACTGAAGCTTTCTTT.

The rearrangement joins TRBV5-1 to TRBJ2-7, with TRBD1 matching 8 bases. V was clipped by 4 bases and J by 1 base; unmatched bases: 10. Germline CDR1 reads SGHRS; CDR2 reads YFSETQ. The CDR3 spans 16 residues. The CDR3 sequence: CASSAGHRDRSYEQYF. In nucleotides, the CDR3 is TGCGCCAGCAGCGCTGGACACCGGGACAGGTCCTACGAGCAGTACTTC.

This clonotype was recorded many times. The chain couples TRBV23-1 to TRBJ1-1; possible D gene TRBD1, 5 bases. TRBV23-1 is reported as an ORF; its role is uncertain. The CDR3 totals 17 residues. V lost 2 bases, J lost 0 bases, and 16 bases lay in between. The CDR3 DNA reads TGCGCCAGCAGTCAAATTGGGTCCAGGGATCTGAACACTGAAGCTTTCTTT. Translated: CASSQIGSRDLNTEAFF.

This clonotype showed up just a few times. The CDR3 here is CASSLRGPTGDTQYF. The CDR3 coding sequence is TGTGCCAGCAGTCTTAGGGGGCCTACCGGAGATACGCAGTATTTT. The chain is built from TRBV12-3 or TRBV12-4 and TRBJ2-3, with 7 bases fitting TRBD1. V lost 5 bases and J lost 5; bases outside the gene matches: 10. The CDR3 spans 15 residues.

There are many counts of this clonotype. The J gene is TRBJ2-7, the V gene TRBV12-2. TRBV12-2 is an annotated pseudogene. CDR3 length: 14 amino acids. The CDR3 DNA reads TGTGCAAGTCGCCACCTGGACCATTCCGTAGGGCAGTACGTC. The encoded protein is CASRHLDHSVGQYV.

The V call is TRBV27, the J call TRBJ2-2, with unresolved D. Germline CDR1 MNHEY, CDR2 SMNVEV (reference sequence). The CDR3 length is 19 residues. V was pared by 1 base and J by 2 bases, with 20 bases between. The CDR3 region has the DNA TGTGCCAGCAGTTTATATGTCGGGCTGGATTCCCTCAACACCGGGGAGCTGTTTTTT. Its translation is CASSLYVGLDSLNTGELFF.

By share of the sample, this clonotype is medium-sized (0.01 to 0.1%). CDR3 amino acids: CASSLTTSGSSYEQYV. CDR3 nucleotides: TGTGCCAGCAGCCTGACGACTAGCGGGAGCTCCTACGAGCAGTACGTC. The chain links TRBV5-6 to TRBJ2-7, with TRBD2 identical over 12 bases. Germline V CDR1 and CDR2: SGHDT, YYEEEE. Trimming took 4 bases from V and 0 from J; bases not matched to a gene: 5. The length of the CDR3 is 16 residues.

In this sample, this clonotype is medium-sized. The CDR3 nucleotides are TGCGCCAGCAGCGGGGCAGATACGCAGTATTTT. This gives the protein CASSGADTQYF. This chain links TRBV5-1 with TRBJ2-3; no clear D gene. The CDR3 is 11 residues long. Trimming removed 4 bases at V and 4 bases at J, with 4 bases between. The V gene's germline CDR1 is SGHRS and CDR2 YFSETQ.

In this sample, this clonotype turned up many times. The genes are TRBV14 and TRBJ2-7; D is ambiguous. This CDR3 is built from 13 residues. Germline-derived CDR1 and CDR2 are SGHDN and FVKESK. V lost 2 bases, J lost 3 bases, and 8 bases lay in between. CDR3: CASSQNRDYEQYF. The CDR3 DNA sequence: TGTGCCAGCAGCCAAAATAGGGACTACGAGCAGTACTTC.

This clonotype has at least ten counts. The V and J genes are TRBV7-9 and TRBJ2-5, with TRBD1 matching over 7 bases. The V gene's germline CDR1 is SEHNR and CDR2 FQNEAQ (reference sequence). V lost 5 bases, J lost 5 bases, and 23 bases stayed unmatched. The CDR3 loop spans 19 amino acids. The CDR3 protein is CASSPRPPRLGQLLETQYF. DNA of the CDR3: TGTGCCAGCAGCCCCCGCCCCCCCCGGCTGGGACAGCTATTGGAGACCCAGTACTTC.

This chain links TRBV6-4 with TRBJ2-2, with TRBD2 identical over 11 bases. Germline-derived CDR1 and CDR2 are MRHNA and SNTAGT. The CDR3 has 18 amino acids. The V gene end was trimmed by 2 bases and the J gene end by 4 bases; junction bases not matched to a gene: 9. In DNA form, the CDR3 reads TGTGCCAGCAGTGACCCTCCACTAGCGGGGGTGATCACCGGGGAGCTGTTTTTT. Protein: CASSDPPLAGVITGELFF.

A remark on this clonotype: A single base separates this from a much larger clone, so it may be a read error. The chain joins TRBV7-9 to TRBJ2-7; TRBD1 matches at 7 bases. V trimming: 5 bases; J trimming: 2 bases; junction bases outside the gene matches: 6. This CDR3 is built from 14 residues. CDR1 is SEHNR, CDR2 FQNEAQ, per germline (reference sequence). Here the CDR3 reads CASSPTGVTYEQYV. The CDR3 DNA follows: TGTGCCAGCAGCCCAACAGGGGTAACCTACGAGCAGTACGTC.

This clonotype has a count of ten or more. Here the CDR3 DNA reads TGTGCCAGCAGTGACCGTGGCCACCCTCAGGGACCCCTCCACTTT. The encoded protein is CASSDRGHPQGPLHF. The chain combines TRBV6-5 with TRBJ1-6, with D tentatively TRBD1 (5 bases). Germline CDR1 and CDR2: MNHEY and SVGAGI. The CDR3 runs to 15 residues. The V and J ends lost 5 bases and 12 bases respectively, with 20 bases between them.

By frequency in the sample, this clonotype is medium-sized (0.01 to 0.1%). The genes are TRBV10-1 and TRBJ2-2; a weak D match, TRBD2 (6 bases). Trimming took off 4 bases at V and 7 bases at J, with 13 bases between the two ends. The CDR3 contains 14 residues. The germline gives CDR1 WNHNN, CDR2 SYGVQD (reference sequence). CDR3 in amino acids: CASSAGTSYGELFF. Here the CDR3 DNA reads TGCGCCAGCAGTGCGGGTACTAGCTACGGGGAGCTGTTTTTT.

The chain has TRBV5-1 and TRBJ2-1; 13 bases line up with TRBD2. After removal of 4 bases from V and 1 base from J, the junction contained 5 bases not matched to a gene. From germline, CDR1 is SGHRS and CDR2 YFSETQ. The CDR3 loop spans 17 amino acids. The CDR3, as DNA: TGCGCCAGCAGCGTCGGACTAGCGGGAGCTTCCTACAATGAGCAGTTCTTC. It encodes CASSVGLAGASYNEQFF.

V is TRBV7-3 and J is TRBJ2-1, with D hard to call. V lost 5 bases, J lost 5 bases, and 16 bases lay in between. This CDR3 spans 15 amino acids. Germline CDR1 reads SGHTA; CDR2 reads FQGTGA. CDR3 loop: CASSPTGSYNNEQFF. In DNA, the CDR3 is TGTGCCAGCAGCCCAACGGGTAGTTATAACAATGAGCAGTTCTTC.